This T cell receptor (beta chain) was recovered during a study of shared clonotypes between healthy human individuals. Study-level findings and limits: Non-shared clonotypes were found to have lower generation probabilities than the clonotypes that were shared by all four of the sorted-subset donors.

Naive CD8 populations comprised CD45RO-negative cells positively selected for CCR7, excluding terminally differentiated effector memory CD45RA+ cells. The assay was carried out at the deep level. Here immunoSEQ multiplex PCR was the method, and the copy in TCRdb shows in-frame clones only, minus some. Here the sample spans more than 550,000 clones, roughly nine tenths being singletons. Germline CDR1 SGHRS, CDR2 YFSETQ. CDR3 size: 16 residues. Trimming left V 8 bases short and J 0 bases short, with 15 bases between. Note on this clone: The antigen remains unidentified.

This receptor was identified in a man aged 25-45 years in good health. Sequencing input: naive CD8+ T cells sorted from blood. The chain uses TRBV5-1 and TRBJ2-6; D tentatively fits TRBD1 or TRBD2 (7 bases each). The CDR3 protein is CARGRDSNSGANVLTF. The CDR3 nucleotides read TGCGCCAGGGGGAGGGACAGTAACTCTGGGGCCAACGTCCTGACTTTC.